These 13 T cell receptor beta chains share one sample of origin, sequenced in a study of T cell responses to AZD1222 COVID-19 vaccine. Measured with immunoSEQ multiplex PCR; TCRdb has only the in-frame clones, and not every one. The repertoire holds 200,000 or so clones, about 92% seen once, with roughly 0.99% in the top ten. Material: peripheral blood, obtained on day 0 of MenACWY control vaccination. The receptors were gathered from an adult in good health.

This chain joins TRBV10-3 and TRBJ2-1, with 13 bases identical to TRBD2. Trimming at V came to 6 bases and at J to 5 bases, leaving 4 bases not matched to a gene. From germline, CDR1 is ENHRY and CDR2 SYGVKD. The CDR3 contains 15 residues. As DNA, the CDR3 is TGTGCCATCAGGACTAGCGGGGGGCCTCACAATGAGCAGTTCTTC. The encoded protein is CAIRTSGGPHNEQFF.

This clone was detected once. This rearrangement joins TRBV19 to TRBJ1-5; possibly TRBD1 for D (5 bases). Trimming removed 6 bases at V and 1 base at J, with 16 bases between. The CDR3 loop spans 16 amino acids. The V gene's germline CDR1 is LNHDA and CDR2 SQIVND (reference sequence). The CDR3 nucleotides are TGTGCCAGTAGAAATATAGGGACTCTCAGCAATCAGCCCCAGCATTTT. This encodes CASRNIGTLSNQPQHF.

This clone occurred once. J is TRBJ2-5 and V is TRBV7-7; 9 nucleotides match TRBD1. This CDR3 has 15 amino acids. The trim removed 1 base at V and 5 bases at J, leaving 5 bases unmatched. Germline CDR1 SSHAT, CDR2 FNYEAQ (reference sequence). This CDR3 reads CASSLGTGVSETQYF. CDR3 nucleotides: TGTGCCAGCAGCTTAGGGACAGGGGTCTCGGAGACCCAGTACTTC.

The chain couples TRBV2 to TRBJ2-3, with 8 bases aligning to TRBD1. The J segment lost 6 bases and the V segment lost 6 bases, leaving 8 bases of the junction unmatched. This CDR3 contains 14 residues. Germline V gene data show CDR1 as SNHLY and CDR2 as FYNNEI. The CDR3 spells CASRERTGLDTQYF. In DNA, the CDR3 is TGTGCCAGCAGGGAAAGGACAGGGCTCGATACGCAGTATTTT.

This rearrangement joins TRBV7-9 to TRBJ1-1; TRBD1 agrees at 9 bases. Germline V lookup: CDR1 SEHNR, CDR2 FQNEAQ (reference sequence). The CDR3 length is 14 residues. V was pared by 5 bases and J by 5 bases, with 6 bases of the junction left unmatched. The CDR3, as DNA: TGTGCCAGCAGCCGGGACAGGGAAAGGACTGAAGCTTTCTTT. As protein: CASSRDRERTEAFF.

V and J are TRBV5-4 and TRBJ1-2; maybe TRBD1 (6 bases). Germline V lookup: CDR1 SGHNT, CDR2 YYREEE (reference sequence). Between the trimmed V and J ends, which lost 3 bases and 6 bases, there was a span of 9 bases. This CDR3 has 12 residues. The chain's CDR3 is CASSSRGDGYTF. The CDR3 DNA is TGTGCCAGCAGCTCCAGGGGAGATGGCTACACCTTC.

This chain joins TRBV3-1 (or the pseudogene TRBV3-2) and TRBJ1-2; D is possibly TRBD1 (6 bases). The CDR3 length is 14 residues. V was cut by 2 bases and J by 8 bases, with 15 bases left in between. Germline-derived CDR1 and CDR2 are LGHDT and YNNKEL (reference sequence). The chain's CDR3 is CASSQKGNRAGYTF. The CDR3 nucleotides are TGTGCCAGCAGCCAAAAAGGGAACAGGGCCGGCTACACCTTC.

This chain joins TRBV7-9 and TRBJ2-3; D is possibly TRBD1 (6 bases). CDR1 SEHNR and CDR2 FQNEAQ come from the germline V gene (reference sequence). Trimming left V 5 bases short and J 9 bases short, with 18 bases between. The CDR3 sequence is 14 residues long. The CDR3 region is CASSGGQLTATQYF. CDR3 DNA: TGTGCCAGCAGCGGAGGACAGCTCACAGCGACGCAGTATTTT.

The chain is built from TRBV29-1 and TRBJ2-3, with 7 bases lining up with TRBD1. V was pared by 6 bases and J by 1 base, with 10 bases of the junction left unmatched. Germline V gene lookup returns CDR1 SQVTM and CDR2 ANQGSEA. CDR3 length equals 15 residues. CDR3 in amino acids: CSVAVRQGGTDTQYF. The DNA for the CDR3 is TGCAGCGTCGCCGTAAGACAGGGCGGCACAGATACGCAGTATTTT.

Written as DNA, the CDR3 is TGCAGTGCTATTTGGGGCGCTTTCTTT. Amino acids: CSAIWGAFF. The chain links TRBV20-1 to TRBJ1-1, with TRBD1 as a possible D gene (5 bases). V dropped 4 bases and J dropped 11 bases, with 8 bases sitting between them. The CDR3 covers 9 residues. Germline V lookup: CDR1 DFQATT, CDR2 SNEGSKA (reference sequence).

This chain connects TRBV4-3 to TRBJ1-6; D gene unclear. Germline V gene sequence: CDR1 LGHNA, CDR2 YSLEER. Trimming took off 1 base at V and 8 bases at J, with 9 bases between the two ends. This CDR3 spans 14 amino acids. CDR3 sequence reads: CASSQGSRDSPLHF. CDR3 sequence (DNA): TGCGCCAGCAGCCAAGGTTCGCGGGATTCACCCCTCCACTTT.

The chain carries TRBV6-1 and TRBJ1-6; 12 nucleotides agree with TRBD1. From germline, CDR1 is MNHNS and CDR2 SASEGT. The CDR3 has 18 residues. Trimming cost V 4 bases and J 7 bases; bases outside gene matches: 11. CDR3 nucleotides: TGTGCCAGCAGTGCTGGGACAGGGGGCTCTCCTGGGAATTCACCCCTCCACTTT. This gives the protein CASSAGTGGSPGNSPLHF.

V usage is TRBV7-2 and J usage is TRBJ2-6, with D perhaps matching TRBD1 (5 bases). CDR3 length: 15 amino acids. Looked up from germline, CDR1 is SGHTA and CDR2 is FQGNSA. V gave up 5 bases and J gave up 2 bases, with 10 bases separating them. In DNA, the CDR3 is TGTGCCAGCAGCGCAGGGTTCACTGGGGCCAACGTCCTGACTTTC. This encodes CASSAGFTGANVLTF. The whole variable domain, filled in from reference TRBV7-2 and TRBJ2-6, reads GAGVSQSPSNKVTEKGKDVELRCDPISGHTALYWYRQSLGQGLEFLIYFQGNSAPDKSGLPSDRFSAERTGGSVSTLTIQRTQQEDSAVYLCASSAGFTGANVLTFGAGSRLTVL.